Shown below are 25 T cell receptor beta chains from a single sample sequenced in a study of cytomegalovirus exposure and HLA in healthy donors. The primer mix had 60 Vbeta and 13 Jbeta primers. The assay was immunoSEQ multiplex PCR, and TCRdb's table has in-frame clones only and misses some. The table has approximately 150,000 clones, more than 75% seen once. The sequencing input was PBMCs. These receptors were taken from a man aged 25 to 45 in good health and CMV-seropositive.

V is TRBV2 and J is TRBJ2-1; weak D call: TRBD1 (5 bases). CDR1 is SNHLY and CDR2 is FYNNEI in the germline V gene. The CDR3 loop spans 15 amino acids. Trimming shortened V by 4 bases and J by 6 bases, and 16 bases separated the two germline ends. DNA for the CDR3: TGTGCCAGCAGTGTAAATCGGCTAGGGGTCAATGAGCAGTTCTTC. Protein product: CASSVNRLGVNEQFF.

Concerning this clone itself: A read error may account for a junction end that differs from germline. The chain combines TRBV7-9 with TRBJ1-5; TRBD1 aligns across 9 bases. The CDR3 runs to 12 residues. The V gene's germline CDR1 is SEHNR and CDR2 FQNEAQ (reference sequence). The CDR3 coding sequence is TGTTCCAGCGGACAGGGGAGTCAGCCCCAGCATTTT. This translates into CSSGQGSQPQHF.

This sequence joins TRBV15 and TRBJ1-1, with D perhaps TRBD1 (6 bases). The CDR3 consists of 13 residues. The V gene lost 0 bases and the J gene lost 10 bases, with 12 bases spanning the gap. Germline V lookup: CDR1 LNHNV, CDR2 YYDKDF (reference sequence). DNA of the CDR3: TGTGCCACCAGCAGAGATCGTGGCAGGGGAGCTTTCTTT. The encoded protein is CATSRDRGRGAFF.

The chain joins TRBV21-1 to TRBJ2-3; the table's TRBD2 call for D was not verified on the DNA. TRBV21-1 is a known pseudogene. The CDR3 is made up of 15 amino acids. CDR3 sequence: CASSKGRGRTDTQYF. The CDR3, as DNA: TGTGCCAGCAGCAAAGGCCGCGGGCGCACAGATACGCAGTATTTT.

A word on this clone: Additional DNA sequences in this sample encode the identical CDR3. The rearrangement uses TRBV9 and TRBJ2-1, with 8 bases aligning to TRBD2. With 3 bases clipped from V and 6 bases from J, the junction kept 11 bases outside the gene matches. CDR1 and CDR2 (germline): SGDLS, YYNGEE. This CDR3 comprises 16 residues. This CDR3 is CASSGGPGLAGNEQFF. CDR3 sequence (DNA): TGTGCCAGCAGCGGTGGTCCGGGGCTAGCGGGCAATGAGCAGTTCTTC.

The CDR3 DNA reads TGCGCCAGCAGGAGGGGACAGCAAGAGACCCAGTACTTC. Translation: CASRRGQQETQYF. The genes are TRBV5-1 and TRBJ2-5, with 7 bases identical to TRBD1. Looked up from germline, CDR1 is SGHRS and CDR2 is YFSETQ. This CDR3 has 13 residues. V lost 5 bases and J lost 2; bases outside the gene matches: 3.

This chain links TRBV10-3 with TRBJ1-2; D is ambiguous. CDR1 and CDR2 from the germline V gene are ENHRY and SYGVKD. Deletions cut 0 bases from V and 2 bases from J, with 10 bases between. The CDR3 contains 15 residues. CDR3 sequence: CAISESYYKNYGYTF. Written as DNA, the CDR3 is TGTGCCATCAGTGAGTCGTATTACAAGAACTATGGCTACACCTTC.

In regard to this clone: One junction end does not reproduce the germline sequence, and a read error may be involved. The V gene is TRBV4-1, the J gene TRBJ2-1, with TRBD2 identical over 9 bases. Germline CDR1 is MGHRA and CDR2 is YSYEKL. This CDR3 has 13 amino acids. CDR3 sequence (DNA): TGTGCCAGCAGCCAGGTTCTAGCGGGGCAGCAGTTCTTC. Protein: CASSQVLAGQQFF.

The chain recombines TRBV23-1 with TRBJ2-3, with TRBD2 matching over 7 bases. TRBV23-1 is noted as an ORF with a role that remains uncertain. The CDR3 spans 18 residues. The junction had 17 bases not matched to a gene; V was cut back by 2 bases and J by 6 bases. CDR3 nucleotide sequence: TGCGCCAGCAGTCAAACCGCTATGTTGGGGGAGGGCCTGGATACGCAGTATTTT. It translates to CASSQTAMLGEGLDTQYF.

This chain uses TRBV5-1 with TRBJ1-1, with 12 bases fitting TRBD1. Germline V CDR1 and CDR2: SGHRS, YFSETQ. This CDR3 spans 16 amino acids. The J segment lost 7 bases and the V segment lost 4 bases, leaving 11 bases of the junction unmatched. CDR3 loop: CASSLSPGQGANEAFF. CDR3 bases: TGCGCCAGCAGCCTCTCCCCGGGACAGGGGGCAAATGAAGCTTTCTTT.

This chain links TRBV7-2 with TRBJ1-1; tentatively, D is TRBD1 (6 bases). V lost 5 bases to trimming and J lost 11 bases, with 18 bases between them. The CDR3 has 13 residues. Germline CDR1 SGHTA, CDR2 FQGNSA. CDR3 region: CASSPNQGRSAFF. The CDR3 bases are TGTGCCAGCAGCCCGAATCAGGGGAGATCGGCTTTCTTT.

The genes are TRBV6-6 and TRBJ1-1, with TRBD1 identical over 8 bases. J lost 10 bases, V lost 10 bases, and 11 bases had no gene match. The germline V gene encodes CDR1 MNHNY and CDR2 SVGAGI (reference sequence). CDR3 length: 12 residues. This CDR3 reads CATRGQGIGAFF. The CDR3, as DNA: TGTGCCACCAGAGGACAGGGTATTGGAGCTTTCTTT.

This chain links TRBV19 with TRBJ1-2; no firm D call. The germline V gene has CDR1 LNHDA and CDR2 SQIVND (reference sequence). The CDR3 sequence is 13 residues long. The V and J ends lost 5 bases and 0 bases respectively, with 7 bases between them. DNA of the CDR3: TGTGCCAGTAGTGCGTGGTCTAACTATGGCTACACCTTC. Translating it yields CASSAWSNYGYTF.

This chain joins TRBV6-6 and TRBJ1-2; no definite D call. The CDR3 covers 12 residues. The germline V gene has CDR1 MNHNY and CDR2 SVGAGI (reference sequence). V dropped 0 bases and J dropped 8 bases, with 7 bases sitting between them. The DNA for the CDR3 is TGTGCCAGCAGTTACTCTGGGCGCGGCTACACCTTC. Amino acids: CASSYSGRGYTF.

The chain employs TRBV9 and TRBJ2-1; a weak D match, TRBD1 (5 bases). V was cut by 4 bases and J by 10 bases, with 18 bases left in between. The CDR3 covers 14 residues. Per the germline V gene, CDR1 is SGDLS and CDR2 is YYNGEE. In nucleotides, the CDR3 is TGTGCCAGCAGCTCATACTATGACAGTATGGAGCAGTTCTTC. It is translated as CASSSYYDSMEQFF.

The genes are TRBV2 and TRBJ2-3; D unresolved. V shed 0 bases and J shed 4 bases, with 8 bases lying between them. The CDR3 has 14 residues. Germline V lookup: CDR1 SNHLY, CDR2 FYNNEI. CDR3 DNA: TGTGCCAGCAGTGAAGCGTCCGGTCCAGATACGCAGTATTTT. Its protein is CASSEASGPDTQYF.

This chain links TRBV28 with TRBJ2-5; a possible D gene is TRBD1 (6 bases). V dropped 3 bases and J dropped 2 bases, with 10 bases sitting between them. This CDR3 is built from 14 residues. Germline V gene data show CDR1 as MDHEN and CDR2 as SYDVKM. CDR3 in amino acids: CASSFSGTQETQYF. Here the CDR3 DNA reads TGTGCCAGCAGTTTCTCCGGGACACAAGAGACCCAGTACTTC.

This sequence joins TRBV7-2 and TRBJ1-4, with D unclear. V lost 1 base and J lost 10, with 10 bases in between. The CDR3 is 13 amino acids. The germline V gene encodes CDR1 SGHTA and CDR2 FQGNSA. The CDR3: CASSLEAPGKLFF. In DNA, the CDR3 is TGTGCCAGCAGCTTAGAGGCCCCGGGAAAACTGTTTTTT. The variable domain in full, with the rest retrieved from reference TRBV7-2 and TRBJ1-4, is GAGVSQSPSNKVTEKGKDVELRCDPISGHTALYWYRQSLGQGLEFLIYFQGNSAPDKSGLPSDRFSAERTGGSVSTLTIQRTQQEDSAVYLCASSLEAPGKLFFGSGTQLSVL.

The V gene is TRBV18, the J gene TRBJ1-3, with a weak D call TRBD1 (5 bases). There are 16 residues in the CDR3. Per germline, CDR1 KGHSH and CDR2 LQKENI. V dropped 3 bases and J dropped 4 bases, with 16 bases sitting between them. CDR3 DNA: TGTGCCAGCTCACCCCAGGGCCAGGGATCGGGAAACACCATATATTTT. This codes for CASSPQGQGSGNTIYF. The full variable domain, completed using reference TRBV18 and TRBJ1-3, is NAGVMQNPRHLVRRRGQEARLRCSPMKGHSHVYWYRQLPEEGLKFMVYLQKENIIDESGMPKERFSAEFPKEGPSILRIQQVVRGDSAAYFCASSPQGQGSGNTIYFGEGSWLTVV.

J is TRBJ1-1 and V is TRBV5-1; 10 bases align to TRBD1. CDR3 length: 14 residues. J lost 3 bases, V lost 4 bases, and 3 bases had no gene match. Germline loops: CDR1 SGHRS, CDR2 YFSETQ. CDR3 sequence: CASSGQGGDTEAFF. The CDR3 DNA follows: TGCGCCAGCAGCGGACAGGGGGGGGACACTGAAGCTTTCTTT.

The CDR3: CASSSQGGHYEQYF. DNA for the CDR3: TGTGCCAGCAGTTCCCAGGGGGGACACTACGAGCAGTACTTC. This chain links TRBV27 with TRBJ2-7; D is perhaps TRBD1 (7 bases). Germline loops: CDR1 MNHEY, CDR2 SMNVEV (reference sequence). Trimming took 4 bases from V and 3 from J, leaving 13 bases between them. CDR3 size: 14 residues.

The chain combines TRBV7-8 with TRBJ2-5; perhaps TRBD1 as D (6 bases). The CDR3 is 14 residues long. The germline V gene has CDR1 SGHVS and CDR2 FQNEAQ. V was shortened by 5 bases and J by 0 bases, with 10 bases between the two germline ends. The DNA for the CDR3 is TGTGCCAGCAGCCACGGACAGTACCAAGAGACCCAGTACTTC. Residues: CASSHGQYQETQYF.

The genes are TRBV6-5 and TRBJ2-1; 9 bases agree with TRBD1. Germline values: CDR1 MNHEY, CDR2 SVGAGI. CDR3 size: 13 residues. The J segment lost 7 bases and the V segment lost 6 bases, leaving 4 bases of the junction unmatched. DNA of the CDR3: TGTGCCAGCAGGCGGGACAGGGTAAATGAGCAGTTCTTC. Translated: CASRRDRVNEQFF.

This clone appeared once. The chain is built from TRBV6-4 and TRBJ2-5, with 8 positions matching TRBD1. Per germline, CDR1 MRHNA and CDR2 SNTAGT. The CDR3 spans 16 residues. With V trimmed by 2 bases and J by 4 bases, 9 bases remained unmatched. CDR3 residues: CASSDPDRVGAETQYF. CDR3 sequence (DNA): TGTGCCAGCAGTGACCCGGACAGGGTTGGGGCAGAGACCCAGTACTTC.

This clone has a single count. The chain joins TRBV6-5 to TRBJ2-5, with D possibly being TRBD2 (5 bases). The CDR3 has 15 amino acids. Trimming left V 3 bases short and J 0 bases short, with 11 bases between. Germline V gene lookup returns CDR1 MNHEY and CDR2 SVGAGI. The CDR3 loop reads CASSYRGSYQETQYF. The CDR3 DNA reads as TGTGCCAGCAGTTATCGGGGTAGCTACCAAGAGACCCAGTACTTC.